This is a list of T cell receptor beta chains from one sample in a study of blood T cells in healthy people across ages. TCRdb ran MiXCR on the 5' RACE reads and lists one entry per CDR3 protein. This sample yields around 800,000 distinct CDR3 sequences, of which 50% to 65% are seen a single time; approximately 41% belongs to the top ten. The sample consisted of blood. All receptors come from a man older than 75 in good health. The CDR3 runs from the conserved cysteine through the conserved F or W. D genes are given only for firm matches. Clone sizes are given selectively: once, few, many, or a class where the clone is expanded.

j_call clone_size d_call v_call cdr3_nt cdr3_aa
TRBJ2-4 NA TRBD1 TRBV5-1 TGCGCCAGCAGCGGAACCGGGACAGAAAACATTCAGTACTTC CASSGTGTENIQYF
TRBJ2-3 NA NA TRBV7-3 TGTGCCAGCAGCTCTGGGGGGAGGGGGTCGTTCGATACGCAGTATTTT CASSSGGRGSFDTQYF
TRBJ2-1 many NA TRBV6-6 TGTGCCAGCAGTTACTCGGTCGGTGAGCAGTTCTTC CASSYSVGEQFF
TRBJ1-1 NA NA TRBV18 TGTGCCAGCTCACCACCGTCGGTGAACACTGAAGCTTTCTTT CASSPPSVNTEAFF
TRBJ2-3 few TRBD2 TRBV27 TGTGCCAGCAGCATCGGGTGGGCTAGCGGGAGTCTCGCAGATACGCAGTATTTT CASSIGWASGSLADTQYF
TRBJ1-1 NA NA TRBV2 TGTGCCAAGAGGGGCCGAGACACTGAAGCTTTCTTT CAKRGRDTEAFF
TRBJ2-3 NA NA TRBV6-6 TGTGCCAGCAGTTACCCCGCAAACACAGATACGCAGTATTTT CASSYPANTDTQYF
TRBJ2-7 NA NA TRBV20-1 TGCAGTGCTAGAGTTTGGGCAGACGACGAGCAGTACTTC CSARVWADDEQYF
TRBJ2-7 few NA TRBV15 TGTGCCACCAGCAGAGGGTCGGGGACCTACGAGCAGTACTTC CATSRGSGTYEQYF
TRBJ2-3 NA NA TRBV9 TGTGCCAGCAGCCCCGCGGGGGCCCGCACAGATACGCAGTATTTT CASSPAGARTDTQYF
TRBJ2-5 few TRBD2 TRBV20-1 TGCAGTGCTAGGGGTAGCGGGAGGGCCGGGTTCCTGGAGACCCAGTACTTC CSARGSGRAGFLETQYF
TRBJ2-3 many NA TRBV20-1 TGCAGTGCTAGCGGGAGCACAGATACGCAGTATTTT CSASGSTDTQYF
TRBJ2-1 NA NA TRBV21-1 TGTGCCAGCAGCAAAGAAGGGACTAGCGGACCCAATGAGCAGTTCTTC CASSKEGTSGPNEQFF
TRBJ2-5 few TRBD1 TRBV28 TGTGCCAGCAGATCAACCTCCCGGGACAGACCCCAAGAGACCCAGTACTTC CASRSTSRDRPQETQYF